The T cell receptor beta chain described here comes from a study of blood T cell repertoires in COVID-19. Repertoires were generated with immunoSEQ multiplex PCR, while TCRdb's copy carries only in-frame clones and drops some. Among 60,000 to 85,000 clones listed, roughly 86% were seen once. The CDR3 extends over 13 amino acids. Germline CDR1 is MNHEY and CDR2 is SVGEGT. V shed 5 bases, J shed 13 bases, and the junction held 8 bases outside the gene matches. Source material: peripheral blood. This receptor was identified in a man aged 65-85 years with acute or convalescent COVID-19. The J gene is TRBJ1-1, the V gene TRBV6-2 or TRBV6-3, with 12 bases that match TRBD1. The CDR3: CASSHGTGGENFF. The CDR3 DNA reads as TGTGCCAGCAGTCACGGGACAGGGGGCGAAAATTTCTTT.